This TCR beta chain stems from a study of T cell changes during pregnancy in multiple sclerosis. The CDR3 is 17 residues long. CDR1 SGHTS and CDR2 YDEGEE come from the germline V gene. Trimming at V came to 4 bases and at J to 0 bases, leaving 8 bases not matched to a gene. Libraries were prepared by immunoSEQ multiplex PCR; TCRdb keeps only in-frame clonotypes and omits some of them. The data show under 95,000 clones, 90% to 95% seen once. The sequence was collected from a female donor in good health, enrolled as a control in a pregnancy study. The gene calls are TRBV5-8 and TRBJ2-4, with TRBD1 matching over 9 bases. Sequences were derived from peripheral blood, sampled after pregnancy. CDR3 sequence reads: CASSPYRGLIAKNIQYF. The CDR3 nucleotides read TGTGCCAGCAGCCCGTACAGGGGGCTTATAGCCAAAAACATTCAGTACTTC.